Below are 16 T cell receptor beta chains sequenced from a single sample in a study of cytomegalovirus exposure and HLA in healthy donors. It was with 60 Vbeta and 13 Jbeta primers that the PCR ran. Clones were read by immunoSEQ multiplex PCR, and TCRdb kept only the in-frame ones, dropping some. The sample has over 140,000 clones, around 82% seen once. What was sequenced was PBMCs. These receptors originate from a middle-aged man in good health and CMV-seronegative.

This chain uses TRBV19 with TRBJ1-3; TRBD1 agrees at 7 bases. Germline V gene lookup returns CDR1 LNHDA and CDR2 SQIVND (reference sequence). J lost 0 bases, V lost 3 bases, and 2 bases had no gene match. The length of the CDR3 is 15 residues. This chain's CDR3 is CASSIGTVSGNTIYF. The DNA of the CDR3 is TGTGCCAGTAGTATCGGGACAGTCTCTGGAAACACCATATATTTT.

The chain is built from TRBV2 and TRBJ2-5, with D tentatively TRBD2 (7 bases). From germline, CDR1 is SNHLY and CDR2 FYNNEI. CDR3 size: 20 residues. V lost 6 bases, J lost 5 bases, and 34 bases lay in between. The CDR3 bases are TGTGCCAGCAGGCCAGGGGAGGGCGGGGGAAGAGCTCAGGTGGAGGAGACCCAGTACTTC. Translating gives CASRPGEGGGRAQVEETQYF.

The chain carries TRBV28 and TRBJ1-4; TRBD1 matches at 10 bases. This CDR3 comprises 14 residues. The V segment lost 3 bases and the J segment 7 bases; nucleotides outside the gene matches: 2. CDR1 MDHEN and CDR2 SYDVKM come from the germline V gene. The CDR3 spells CASSFGTGVEKLFF. In DNA form, the CDR3 reads TGTGCCAGCAGTTTTGGGACAGGGGTTGAAAAACTGTTTTTT.

V and J are TRBV19 and TRBJ2-7; 7 bases line up with TRBD1. From germline, CDR1 is LNHDA and CDR2 SQIVND (reference sequence). J gave up 4 bases and V 8 bases, and 11 bases lay outside the gene matches. The CDR3 runs to 14 residues. DNA for the CDR3: TGTGCCAGTGATAACCCGGGACAGAGTTACGAGCAGTACTTC. Protein sequence: CASDNPGQSYEQYF.

The CDR3 protein is CASSRKERGEKLFF. CDR3 DNA sequence: TGTGCCAGCAGCCGTAAGGAGAGGGGGGAAAAACTGTTTTTT. This chain connects TRBV7-9 to TRBJ1-4; D possibly corresponds to TRBD1 (6 bases). This CDR3 has 14 residues. V shed 5 bases and J shed 8 bases, with 15 bases lying between them. The germline V gene has CDR1 SEHNR and CDR2 FQNEAQ (reference sequence).

V and J are TRBV6-1 and TRBJ2-7; D is perhaps TRBD2 (6 bases). The germline V gene has CDR1 MNHNS and CDR2 SASEGT. The V end was cut by 4 bases, the J end by 3 bases, with 10 bases between. CDR3 length equals 13 residues. The CDR3 DNA reads as TGTGCCAGCAGTGTGCCGGGACTCTACGAGCAGTACTTC. Protein: CASSVPGLYEQYF.

V and J are TRBV5-8 and TRBJ1-2; 7 nucleotides line up with TRBD1. This CDR3 is 15 amino acids long. Trimming at V came to 7 bases and at J to 4 bases, leaving 13 bases not matched to a gene. Per germline, CDR1 SGHTS and CDR2 YDEGEE. CDR3 protein: CASFDRQGVIYGYTF. The DNA for the CDR3 is TGTGCCAGCTTCGACCGGCAGGGGGTAATCTATGGCTACACCTTC. Filled out from reference TRBV5-8 and TRBJ1-2, the complete variable domain reads EAGVTQSPTHLIKTRGQQATLRCSPISGHTSVYWYQQALGLGLQFLLWYDEGEERNRGNFPPRFSGRQFPNYSSELNVNALELEDSALYLCASFDRQGVIYGYTFGSGTRLTVV.

The CDR3 DNA is TGCGCCAGCAGTGAAACTTCAAATGAAAAACTGTTTTTT. It translates to CASSETSNEKLFF. The chain recombines TRBV10-1 with TRBJ1-4, with D hard to call. Trimming took 3 bases from V and 5 from J, leaving 7 bases between them. The V gene's germline CDR1 is WNHNN and CDR2 SYGVQD (reference sequence). CDR3 size: 13 residues.

V is TRBV27 and J is TRBJ1-5; perhaps TRBD1 as D (6 bases). This CDR3 is built from 14 residues. Trimming took off 9 bases at V and 0 bases at J, with 12 bases between the two ends. Germline V gene sequence: CDR1 MNHEY, CDR2 SMNVEV (reference sequence). The CDR3 DNA is TGTGCCAGTTCCAGGGGAGATAGCAATCAGCCCCAGCATTTT. It yields the protein CASSRGDSNQPQHF.

This clone has just one count. The chain uses TRBV30 and TRBJ2-7, with D perhaps matching TRBD1 (6 bases). Germline CDR1 and CDR2: GTSNPN and SVGIG (reference sequence). The CDR3 runs 13 residues. Trimming removed 5 bases at V and 0 bases at J, with 11 bases between. The CDR3 reads CAWGDIGSYEQYF. CDR3 coding DNA: TGTGCCTGGGGGGACATTGGCTCCTACGAGCAGTACTTC.

CDR3 amino acids: CASSLGQVYNEKLFF. The CDR3 nucleotides read TGTGCCAGCAGTTTGGGACAGGTCTATAATGAAAAACTGTTTTTT. The chain combines TRBV28 with TRBJ1-4; 8 bases are shared with TRBD1. The CDR3 has 15 residues. With 3 bases clipped from V and 4 bases from J, the junction kept 4 bases outside the gene matches. The V gene's germline CDR1 is MDHEN and CDR2 SYDVKM.

In this sample, this clone turned up once. V is TRBV28 and J is TRBJ2-7; 7 bases are a match to TRBD1. V lost 5 bases and J lost 6; bases outside the gene matches: 13. This CDR3 region has 15 residues. Germline V CDR1 and CDR2: MDHEN, SYDVKM. In DNA form, the CDR3 reads TGTGCCAGCAGTCAACCGGCCGGGACAGACTCCGAGCAGTACTTC. It translates to CASSQPAGTDSEQYF.

This chain joins TRBV12-2 and TRBJ2-7; the D call in the table, TRBD2, was not verified against the DNA. TRBV12-2 is labeled a pseudogene. CDR3 length equals 13 residues. CDR3 in amino acids: CASRLILTYEQYF. In DNA form, the CDR3 reads TGTGCAAGTCGCCTAATCCTAACCTACGAGCAGTACTTC.

The V call is TRBV30, the J call TRBJ2-7; D is perhaps TRBD2 (5 bases). Germline V lookup: CDR1 GTSNPN, CDR2 SVGIG (reference sequence). This CDR3 is built from 13 residues. The V end lost 0 bases, the J end lost 7 bases, and 13 bases lay between the germline ends. The CDR3 region is CAWSVISGGEQYF. CDR3 nucleotides: TGTGCCTGGAGTGTTATTTCGGGCGGGGAGCAGTACTTC.

This sequence joins TRBV11-3 and TRBJ2-7; weak D call: TRBD1 (6 bases). CDR3 size: 13 residues. Germline loops: CDR1 SGHNT, CDR2 YENEEA. Trimming pared 5 bases from V and 6 bases from J, leaving 14 bases between. The CDR3 nucleotides read TGTGCCAGCAGCCCGTCGGACAGAGGCGAGCAGTACTTC. It translates to CASSPSDRGEQYF.

V is TRBV5-1 and J is TRBJ2-2, with TRBD2 matching 10 bases. Germline loops: CDR1 SGHRS, CDR2 YFSETQ. The CDR3 covers 16 residues. Unmatched junction bases numbered 6, after V lost 0 bases and J lost 7 bases. CDR3 nucleotides: TGCGCCAGCAGCTTGGACCTAGCGGGAGTTAGCGGGGAGCTGTTTTTT. Amino acids: CASSLDLAGVSGELFF.